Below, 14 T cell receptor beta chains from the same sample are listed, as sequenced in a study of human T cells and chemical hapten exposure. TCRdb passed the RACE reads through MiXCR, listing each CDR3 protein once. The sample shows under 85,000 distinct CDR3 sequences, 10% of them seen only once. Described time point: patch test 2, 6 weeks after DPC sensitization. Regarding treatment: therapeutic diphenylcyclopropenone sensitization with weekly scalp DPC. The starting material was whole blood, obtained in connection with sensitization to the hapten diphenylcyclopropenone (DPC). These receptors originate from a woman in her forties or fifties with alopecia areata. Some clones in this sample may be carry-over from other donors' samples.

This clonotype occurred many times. The CDR3, as DNA: TGTGCCAGCAGTGAATCCAGGGCAAACACTGAAGCTTTCTTT. Its translation is CASSESRANTEAFF. The genes are TRBV2 and TRBJ1-1, with D perhaps TRBD1 (5 bases). CDR1 SNHLY and CDR2 FYNNEI come from the germline V gene. CDR3 length equals 14 residues. The germline V and J ends were trimmed by 2 bases and 2 bases, with 9 bases remaining between them. Full variable domain (rest looked up from reference TRBV2 and TRBJ1-1): EPEVTQTPSHQVTQMGQEVILRCVPISNHLYFYWYRQILGQKVEFLVSFYNNEISEKSEIFDDQFSVERPDGSNFTLKIRSTKLEDSAMYFCASSESRANTEAFFGQGTRLTVV.

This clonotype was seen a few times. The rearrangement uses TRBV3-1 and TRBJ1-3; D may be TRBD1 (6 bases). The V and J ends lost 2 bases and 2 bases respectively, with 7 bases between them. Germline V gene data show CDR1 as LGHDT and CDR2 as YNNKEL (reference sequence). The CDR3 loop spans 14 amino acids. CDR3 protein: CASSQQGTGNTIYF. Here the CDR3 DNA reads TGTGCCAGCAGCCAACAGGGGACTGGAAACACCATATATTTT.

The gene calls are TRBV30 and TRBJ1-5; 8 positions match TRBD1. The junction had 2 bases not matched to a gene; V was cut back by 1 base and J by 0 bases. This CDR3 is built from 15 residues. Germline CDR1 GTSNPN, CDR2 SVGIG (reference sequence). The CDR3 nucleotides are TGTGCCTGGAGTGCAGGGACAGGTAGCAATCAGCCCCAGCATTTT. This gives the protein CAWSAGTGSNQPQHF. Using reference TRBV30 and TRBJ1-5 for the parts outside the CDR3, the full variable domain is SQTIHQWPATLVQPVGSPLSLECTVEGTSNPNLYWYRQAAGRGLQLLFYSVGIGQISSEVPQNLSASRPQDRQFILSSKKLLLSDSGFYLCAWSAGTGSNQPQHFGDGTRLSIL.

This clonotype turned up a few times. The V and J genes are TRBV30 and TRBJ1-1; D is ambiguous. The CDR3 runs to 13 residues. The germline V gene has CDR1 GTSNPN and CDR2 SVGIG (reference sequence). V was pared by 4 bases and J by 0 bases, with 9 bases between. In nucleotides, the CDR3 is TGTGCCTGGACGGATTACATGAACACTGAAGCTTTCTTT. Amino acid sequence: CAWTDYMNTEAFF.

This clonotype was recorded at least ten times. The CDR3 sequence is CASSPRASGDHNEQFF. In DNA, the CDR3 is TGTGCCAGTAGTCCTCGGGCTAGCGGGGATCACAATGAGCAGTTCTTC. The gene calls are TRBV19 and TRBJ2-1; 9 bases are a match to TRBD2. The CDR3 length is 16 residues. Losses at the gene ends were 5 bases for V and 5 bases for J; bases not matched to a gene: 10. Germline loops: CDR1 LNHDA, CDR2 SQIVND (reference sequence).

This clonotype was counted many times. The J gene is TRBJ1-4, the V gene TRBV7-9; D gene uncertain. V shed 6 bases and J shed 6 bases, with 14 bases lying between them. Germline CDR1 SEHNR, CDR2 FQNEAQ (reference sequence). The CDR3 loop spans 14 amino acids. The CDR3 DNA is TGTGCCAGCAGTCCGAGGGCTTGGCATGAAAAACTGTTTTTT. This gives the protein CASSPRAWHEKLFF.

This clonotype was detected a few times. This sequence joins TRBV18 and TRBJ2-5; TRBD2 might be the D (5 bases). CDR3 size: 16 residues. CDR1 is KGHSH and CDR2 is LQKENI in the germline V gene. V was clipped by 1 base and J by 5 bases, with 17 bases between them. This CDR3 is CASSPRIMRAPETQYF. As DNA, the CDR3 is TGTGCCAGCTCACCACGCATCATGAGGGCGCCCGAGACCCAGTACTTC.

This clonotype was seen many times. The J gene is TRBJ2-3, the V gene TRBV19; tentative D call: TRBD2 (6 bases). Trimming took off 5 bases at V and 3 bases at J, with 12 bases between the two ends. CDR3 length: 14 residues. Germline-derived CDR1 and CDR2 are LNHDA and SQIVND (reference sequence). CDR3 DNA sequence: TGTGCCAGTAGTGTCGGAGGGAGTACAGATACGCAGTATTTT. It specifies CASSVGGSTDTQYF. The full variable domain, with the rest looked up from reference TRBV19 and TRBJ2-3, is DGGITQSPKYLFRKEGQNVTLSCEQNLNHDAMYWYRQDPGQGLRLIYYSQIVNDFQKGDIAEGYSVSREKKESFPLTVTSAQKNPTAFYLCASSVGGSTDTQYFGPGTRLTVL.

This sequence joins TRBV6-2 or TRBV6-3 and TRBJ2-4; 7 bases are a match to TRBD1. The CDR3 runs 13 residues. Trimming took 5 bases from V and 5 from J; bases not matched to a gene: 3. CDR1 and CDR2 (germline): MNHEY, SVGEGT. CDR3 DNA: TGTGCCAGCAGTCAGGGGGACCAAAACATTCAGTACTTC. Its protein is CASSQGDQNIQYF.

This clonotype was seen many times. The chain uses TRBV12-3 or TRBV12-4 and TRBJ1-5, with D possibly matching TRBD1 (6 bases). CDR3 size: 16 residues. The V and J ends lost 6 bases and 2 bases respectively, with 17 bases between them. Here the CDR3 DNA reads TGTGCCAGCAGCCAAGTCGGGGGACATGGCAATCAGCCCCAGCATTTT. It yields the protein CASSQVGGHGNQPQHF.

This chain's CDR3 is CAWNGGRNNEQFF. The CDR3 DNA sequence: TGTGCCTGGAATGGAGGTCGAAACAATGAGCAGTTCTTC. This chain connects TRBV30 to TRBJ2-1; D might be TRBD2 (5 bases). Looked up from germline, CDR1 is GTSNPN and CDR2 is SVGIG (reference sequence). This CDR3 has 13 residues. V was shortened by 4 bases and J by 5 bases, with 12 bases between the two germline ends.

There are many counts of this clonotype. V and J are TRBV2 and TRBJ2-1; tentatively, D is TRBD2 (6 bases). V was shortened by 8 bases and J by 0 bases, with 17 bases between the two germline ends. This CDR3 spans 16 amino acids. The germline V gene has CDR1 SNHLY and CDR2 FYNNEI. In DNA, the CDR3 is TGTGCCAGCGGACGAAAGCGGGCTAGCTCCTACAATGAGCAGTTCTTC. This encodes CASGRKRASSYNEQFF.

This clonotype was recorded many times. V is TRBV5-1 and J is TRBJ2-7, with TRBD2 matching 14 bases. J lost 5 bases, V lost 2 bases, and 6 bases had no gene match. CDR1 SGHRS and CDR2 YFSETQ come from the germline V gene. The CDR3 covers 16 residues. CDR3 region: CASSFGLAGGLHEQYF. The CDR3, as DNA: TGCGCCAGCAGCTTCGGACTAGCGGGAGGACTGCACGAGCAGTACTTC.

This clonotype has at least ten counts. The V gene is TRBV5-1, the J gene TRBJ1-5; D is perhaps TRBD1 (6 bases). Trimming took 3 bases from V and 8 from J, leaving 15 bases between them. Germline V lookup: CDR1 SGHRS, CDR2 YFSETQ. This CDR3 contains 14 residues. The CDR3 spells CASSWGLGVEPQHF. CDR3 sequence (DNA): TGCGCCAGCAGCTGGGGGCTGGGTGTGGAGCCCCAGCATTTT.